This entry lists 15 T cell receptor beta chains sequenced from one sample in a study of blood T cell repertoires in COVID-19 (dated by TCRdb to about 2020). Libraries were built with the immunoSEQ multiplex PCR assay. Held by TCRdb, this immuneACCESS table contains in-frame sequences only and omits some clones. Under half of the omission traces to an unresolved V gene where checked; the cause of the rest is unknown. The sample table lists about 240,000 clones, about four fifths of them with a count of one. The ten largest account for more than 8% of the sample. The source material was peripheral blood. Every receptor here comes from a woman at least 80 years old with acute or convalescent COVID-19.

The V and J genes are TRBV2 and TRBJ1-5; 9 bases fit TRBD1. The germline gives CDR1 SNHLY, CDR2 FYNNEI. V trimming: 7 bases; J trimming: 4 bases; junction bases outside the gene matches: 8. The CDR3 has 15 amino acids. The CDR3 loop is CASNPQGAGNQPQHF. CDR3 coding DNA: TGTGCCAGCAATCCACAGGGGGCCGGGAATCAGCCCCAGCATTTT.

The rearrangement joins TRBV7-9 to TRBJ1-3; D is uncertain. Looked up from germline, CDR1 is SEHNR and CDR2 is FQNEAQ (reference sequence). CDR3 length: 14 amino acids. V was clipped by 5 bases and J by 0 bases, with 8 bases between them. The CDR3, as DNA: TGTGCCAGCAGCCCCGACAACTCTGGAAACACCATATATTTT. Protein: CASSPDNSGNTIYF.

This rearrangement joins TRBV6-6 to TRBJ2-1, with D possibly TRBD2 on 6 matching bases. CDR3 length: 14 residues. Germline V lookup: CDR1 MNHNY, CDR2 SVGAGI (reference sequence). V was pared by 6 bases and J by 5 bases, with 14 bases between. Written as DNA, the CDR3 is TGTGCCAGCAGCGGGACTCCCCCCGACAATGAGCAGTTCTTC. Translated, it gives CASSGTPPDNEQFF.

The chain joins TRBV6-2 or TRBV6-3 to TRBJ2-7, with TRBD1 matching over 11 bases. Germline loops: CDR1 MNHEY, CDR2 SVGEGT. V lost 4 bases and J lost 2; bases outside the gene matches: 7. The CDR3 consists of 16 residues. The CDR3 spells CASSSNRDRGTYEQYF. The CDR3 coding sequence is TGTGCCAGCAGTTCCAACCGGGACAGGGGGACCTACGAGCAGTACTTC.

The J gene is TRBJ1-1, the V gene TRBV2; 7 nucleotides align to TRBD1. Germline trimming cut 6 bases from V and 6 bases from J; bases unmatched to any gene: 7. Germline CDR1 is SNHLY and CDR2 is FYNNEI. The CDR3 spans 13 residues. The CDR3 loop is CASRPQGRAEAFF. The CDR3 DNA sequence: TGTGCCAGCAGGCCACAGGGGAGAGCTGAAGCTTTCTTT.

This chain links TRBV6-6 with TRBJ2-3, with D perhaps TRBD1 (5 bases). V was cut by 5 bases and J by 5 bases, with 11 bases left in between. This CDR3 has 13 residues. Germline lookup yields CDR1 MNHNY and CDR2 SVGAGI (reference sequence). CDR3 sequence reads: CASSLLQGDTQYF. The CDR3 DNA reads as TGTGCCAGCAGTCTTCTCCAGGGAGATACGCAGTATTTT.

The rearrangement uses TRBV5-4 and TRBJ2-1, with 14 bases fitting TRBD2. The V and J ends lost 5 bases and 9 bases, in that order; junction bases with no gene match: 7. Per germline, CDR1 SGHNT and CDR2 YYREEE (reference sequence). This CDR3 has 15 amino acids. The DNA of the CDR3 is TGTGCCAGCAGGGCGGGGACTAGCGGGGGTTTTGAGCAGTTCTTC. Its protein is CASRAGTSGGFEQFF.

The chain has TRBV9 and TRBJ1-6; tentatively, D is TRBD1 (5 bases). V was clipped by 0 bases and J by 5 bases, with 9 bases between them. CDR1 and CDR2 from the germline V gene are SGDLS and YYNGEE. This CDR3 has 15 residues. The CDR3 region is CASSVDGGDNSPLHF. The CDR3 DNA reads TGTGCCAGCAGCGTAGATGGGGGGGATAATTCACCCCTCCACTTT.

The chain employs TRBV7-8 and TRBJ2-3, with 10 nucleotides matching TRBD1. CDR1 is SGHVS and CDR2 is FQNEAQ in the germline V gene. This CDR3 region has 15 residues. Unmatched junction bases numbered 2, after V lost 4 bases and J lost 1 base. The chain's CDR3 is CASSWDRGGTDTQYF. The CDR3 coding sequence is TGTGCCAGCAGCTGGGACAGGGGAGGCACAGATACGCAGTATTTT.

The CDR3 DNA follows: TGTGCCACCAGTGATTTTCGCGGCAGGGCAACTGAAAAACTGTTTTTT. Its protein product is CATSDFRGRATEKLFF. The rearrangement uses TRBV24-1 and TRBJ1-4, with D possibly being TRBD1 (5 bases). The germline gives CDR1 KGHDR, CDR2 SFDVKD. V was trimmed by 1 base and J by 7 bases, leaving 15 bases between them. The CDR3 runs to 16 residues.

This chain links TRBV5-6 with TRBJ1-2; 10 bases are a match to TRBD1. The CDR3 extends over 16 amino acids. Germline lookup yields CDR1 SGHDT and CDR2 YYEEEE. The V gene end was trimmed by 2 bases and the J gene end by 4 bases; junction bases not matched to a gene: 8. Here the CDR3 DNA reads TGTGCCAGCAGCTTTCTCGGGACAGGGGTGCTCTATGGCTACACCTTC. The encoded protein is CASSFLGTGVLYGYTF.

This sequence joins TRBV28 and TRBJ1-5; 12 bases line up with TRBD1. CDR3 size: 18 residues. The V segment lost 5 bases and the J segment 2 bases; nucleotides outside the gene matches: 10. Germline V gives CDR1 MDHEN, CDR2 SYDVKM. CDR3 sequence: CASSPFGTGGVGNQPQHF. CDR3 DNA sequence: TGTGCCAGCAGTCCTTTTGGGACAGGGGGCGTAGGCAATCAGCCCCAGCATTTT.

This sequence joins TRBV2 and TRBJ1-3, with 7 bases aligning to TRBD1. Trimming cost V 5 bases and J 0 bases; bases outside gene matches: 4. CDR3 size: 15 residues. The germline V gene encodes CDR1 SNHLY and CDR2 FYNNEI. The CDR3 nucleotides read TGTGCCAGCAGTCGGACAGGAACCTCTGGAAACACCATATATTTT. Protein product: CASSRTGTSGNTIYF.

The J gene is TRBJ2-5, the V gene TRBV11-2; TRBD2 agrees at 13 bases. The CDR3 extends over 18 amino acids. The trim removed 5 bases at V and 4 bases at J, leaving 13 bases unmatched. Germline CDR1 is SGHAT and CDR2 is FQNNGV. CDR3 bases: TGTGCCAGCAGCCTAGGACTAGCGGGGGTCGGTGCGGGAGAGACCCAGTACTTC. Encoded protein: CASSLGLAGVGAGETQYF. The full variable domain, its missing parts supplied by reference TRBV11-2 and TRBJ2-5, is EAGVAQSPRYKIIEKRQSVAFWCNPISGHATLYWYQQILGQGPKLLIQFQNNGVVDDSQLPKDRFSAERLKGVDSTLKIQPAKLEDSAVYLCASSLGLAGVGAGETQYFGPGTRLLVL.

The J gene is TRBJ2-7, the V gene TRBV10-2; possible D gene TRBD1, 6 bases. V gave up 3 bases and J gave up 0 bases, with 15 bases separating them. The CDR3 sequence is 16 residues long. Germline V CDR1 and CDR2: WSHSY, SAAADI. The DNA of the CDR3 is TGCGCCAGCAGTGAAGGGCCAGGGGTAAGCTCCTACGAGCAGTACTTC. Translating it yields CASSEGPGVSSYEQYF.